These T cell receptor beta chains were read from a single sample in a study of identifying expanded T cells in peripheral blood. The protocol was immunoSEQ multiplex PCR, while the TCRdb copy is restricted to in-frame clones and leaves out a portion. The repertoire consists of about 85,000 clones, with roughly 91% occurring once and the leading ten covering 19%. The sample taken for sequencing was blood. Receptor source: a person between 18 and 75 years old in good health. CDR3s include the opening cysteine and the closing phenylalanine or tryptophan. The order of the fields is D gene, J gene, clone size, V gene, CDR3 DNA, CDR3 protein. D genes are given only for firm matches. The size entry is marked missing in some rows and otherwise reads once, few, many or a size class.

D: .
J: TRBJ2-2
size: .
V: TRBV4-3
DNA: TGCGCCAGCAGCCCGTCCGGCCTAACGAACACCGGGGAGCTGTTTTTT
CDR3: CASSPSGLTNTGELFF

D: .
J: TRBJ1-5
size: .
V: TRBV5-8
DNA: TGTGCCAGCAGCTCCCGGGGATTAGAGAATCAGCCCCAGCATTTT
CDR3: CASSSRGLENQPQHF

D: .
J: TRBJ1-1
size: .
V: TRBV6-5
DNA: TGTGCCAGCAGTTTTGCCTTGGGAGGCCACACTGAAGCTTTCTTT
CDR3: CASSFALGGHTEAFF

D: TRBD1
J: TRBJ1-2
size: .
V: TRBV5-6
DNA: TGTGCCAGCAACATGCGCCGGACAGGGTACGGTAACTATGGCTACACCTTC
CDR3: CASNMRRTGYGNYGYTF

D: .
J: TRBJ1-1
size: .
V: TRBV27
DNA: TGTGCCAGCAGTAGGGTGGGGGACACTGAAGCTTTCTTT
CDR3: CASSRVGDTEAFF

D: .
J: TRBJ2-3
size: .
V: TRBV6-4
DNA: TGTGCCAGCAGTGCCACGACACTAGATACGCAGTATTTT
CDR3: CASSATTLDTQYF

D: .
J: TRBJ1-2
size: .
V: TRBV19
DNA: TGTGCCAGCCAGACATCAGGCCGGGGTTACACCTTC
CDR3: CASQTSGRGYTF

D: .
J: TRBJ1-4
size: .
V: TRBV25-1
DNA: TGTGCCAGCAGTGAAGGGGATTATCGGGGTCCTAATGAAAAACTGTTTTTT
CDR3: CASSEGDYRGPNEKLFF

D: TRBD1
J: TRBJ2-2
size: .
V: TRBV5-1
DNA: TGCGCCAGCAGCTGGGACAGGAGGAACACCGGGGAGCTGTTTTTT
CDR3: CASSWDRRNTGELFF

D: .
J: TRBJ1-2
size: .
V: TRBV4-2
DNA: TGTGCCAGCAGCCCTACGACGGGGGGTAACTATGGCTACACCTTC
CDR3: CASSPTTGGNYGYTF

D: TRBD1
J: TRBJ1-6
size: few
V: TRBV19
DNA: TGTGCCAGTACCGCACCCGACAGGGGAGAGAGTTCACCCCTCCACTTT
CDR3: CASTAPDRGESSPLHF

D: .
J: TRBJ2-3
size: .
V: TRBV11-3
DNA: TGTGCCAGCAGCTTAGGATTCTCAGATACGCAGTATTTT
CDR3: CASSLGFSDTQYF

D: TRBD1
J: TRBJ1-2
size: .
V: TRBV5-1
DNA: TGCGCCAGCAGCTTGCAGGGGACAGGGGTCGGGGGCTATGGCTACACCTTC
CDR3: CASSLQGTGVGGYGYTF

D: .
J: TRBJ2-7
size: .
V: TRBV6-5
DNA: TGTGCCAGCAGTTCCGACGTTGGGGGGCGCTCCTACGAGCAGTACTTC
CDR3: CASSSDVGGRSYEQYF

D: .
J: TRBJ2-7
size: few
V: TRBV7-2
DNA: TGTGCCAGCAGCCCCGAGGTGGGCCGTTTCTACGAGCAGTACTTC
CDR3: CASSPEVGRFYEQYF

D: TRBD2
J: TRBJ2-5
size: .
V: TRBV28
DNA: TGTGCCAGCAGTTTTTTATCTGGAGCGGGGGGGCCCGGAGAGACCCAGTACTTC
CDR3: CASSFLSGAGGPGETQYF

D: TRBD1
J: TRBJ2-3
size: .
V: TRBV11-2
DNA: TGTGCCAGCAGTTTAAAACAGGGGGGCACAGATACGCAGTATTTT
CDR3: CASSLKQGGTDTQYF

D: .
J: TRBJ2-1
size: .
V: TRBV28
DNA: TGTGCCAGCAGTTCCCCGGGACCCTACAATGAGCAGTTCTTC
CDR3: CASSSPGPYNEQFF

D: .
J: TRBJ2-4
size: .
V: TRBV29-1
DNA: TGCAGCATCGAGATTACAGGAACCCTAGCCAAAAACATTCAGTACTTC
CDR3: CSIEITGTLAKNIQYF

D: TRBD1
J: TRBJ1-2
size: .
V: TRBV5-6
DNA: TGTGCCAGCAGCTTGGCAACAGGGGACTATGGCTACACCTTC
CDR3: CASSLATGDYGYTF

D: .
J: TRBJ1-4
size: .
V: TRBV2
DNA: TGTGCCAGCACCTGGCGGGGCCGGGGTAATGAAAAACTGTTTTTT
CDR3: CASTWRGRGNEKLFF

D: TRBD1
J: TRBJ2-7
size: .
V: TRBV27
DNA: TGTGCCAGCAGTTCCTACGAAGGGACAGGGGCGGACGAGCAGTACTTC
CDR3: CASSSYEGTGADEQYF

D: .
J: TRBJ2-6
size: .
V: TRBV7-2
DNA: TGTGCCAGCAGCCAAAACAGGTTCTCTGGGGCCAACGTCCTGACTTTC
CDR3: CASSQNRFSGANVLTF

D: TRBD2
J: TRBJ2-5
size: .
V: TRBV6-5
DNA: TGTGCCAGCAGTTACTTTAGCGGGACCCAAGAGACCCAGTACTTC
CDR3: CASSYFSGTQETQYF

D: .
J: TRBJ2-4
size: .
V: TRBV19
DNA: TGTGCCAGTAGTATAGCAGGAGGGTATATCATTCAGTACTTC
CDR3: CASSIAGGYIIQYF

D: .
J: TRBJ1-3
size: .
V: TRBV19
DNA: TGTGCCAGTAGTATCATCCACTCTGGAAACACCATATATTTT
CDR3: CASSIIHSGNTIYF

D: .
J: TRBJ1-2
size: .
V: TRBV28
DNA: TGTGCCAGCTTAAGTGGGAACTATGGCTACACCTTC
CDR3: CASLSGNYGYTF

D: TRBD2
J: TRBJ2-5
size: .
V: TRBV7-9
DNA: TGTGCCAGCAGCTTAAGGACTAGCGGGGAGACCCAGTACTTC
CDR3: CASSLRTSGETQYF

D: .
J: TRBJ2-5
size: .
V: TRBV10-3
DNA: TGTGCCACTTCTCCGGGACGAGGGGAGACCCAGTACTTC
CDR3: CATSPGRGETQYF

D: .
J: TRBJ1-4
size: once
V: TRBV4-3
DNA: TGCGCCAGCAGCCAAGGCTCCTCGGGTGCAACTAATGAAAAACTGTTTTTT
CDR3: CASSQGSSGATNEKLFF

D: TRBD1
J: TRBJ1-1
size: .
V: TRBV6-4
DNA: TGTGCCAGCAGTGAAAGACAGGGTGGCGCTGAAGCTTTCTTT
CDR3: CASSERQGGAEAFF